The rows below give T cell receptor beta chains drawn from one sample of a study of shared clonotypes between healthy human individuals. Sequencing was performed with immunoSEQ multiplex PCR; in TCRdb, only in-frame clones are kept and a portion is missing. The sample has roughly 2.1 million clones; roughly 91% are singletons. Sequences were obtained from naive CD8+ T cells from PBMCs. The source of these receptors is a man between 18 and 35 years old in good health. Some clones in this sample may be carry-over from other donors' samples. The CDR3 runs from the conserved cysteine through the conserved F or W. Fields, in order: J gene, D gene, V gene, clone size, CDR3 protein, CDR3 DNA. D genes are given only for firm matches. Size is omitted from some rows. Given values are once, few, many or a class for expanded clones.

TRBJ2-7 NA TRBV4-1 NA CASSQAQFLSYEQYF TGCGCCAGCAGCCAAGCCCAGTTTCTGTCCTACGAGCAGTACTTC
TRBJ2-7 TRBD2 TRBV10-1 NA CASNKVAGGSYEQYF TGCGCCAGCAATAAAGTAGCGGGAGGCTCCTACGAGCAGTACTTC
TRBJ1-5 NA TRBV19 NA CASSIPLAHQPQHF TGTGCCAGTAGTATCCCATTAGCCCATCAGCCCCAGCATTTT
TRBJ2-2 NA TRBV5-1 NA CASSSFPGELFF TGCGCCAGCAGCTCGTTCCCCGGGGAGCTGTTTTTT
TRBJ2-7 NA TRBV7-9 NA CASSSPVEQYEQYF TGTGCCAGCAGCTCCCCCGTGGAGCAATACGAGCAGTACTTC
TRBJ1-2 TRBD1 TRBV30 NA CALESGGGGYTF TGTGCCTTAGAATCAGGGGGCGGTGGCTACACCTTC
TRBJ2-4 NA TRBV27 once CASSLSKGVINNIQYF TGTGCCAGCAGTTTATCCAAGGGGGTAATCAACAACATTCAGTACTTC
TRBJ2-7 TRBD1 TRBV11-2 NA CASSSTPGQNPYEQYF TGTGCCAGCAGCTCAACCCCGGGACAGAACCCCTACGAGCAGTACTTC
TRBJ2-7 TRBD1 TRBV27 NA CASRLSWTGMYEQYF TGTGCCAGCAGGCTTTCTTGGACAGGGATGTACGAGCAGTACTTC
TRBJ2-3 NA TRBV11-3 NA CASSRGSRERADTQYF TGTGCCAGCAGCCGAGGGTCCCGGGAGAGGGCTGATACGCAGTATTTT
TRBJ2-7 NA TRBV11-2 NA CASSLELESYEQYF TGTGCCAGCAGCTTAGAGTTGGAGTCCTACGAGCAGTACTTC
TRBJ2-1 NA TRBV27 NA CASQTNSGTNNNEQFF TGTGCCAGTCAAACCAACTCCGGGACAAACAACAATGAGCAGTTCTTC
TRBJ2-2 TRBD2 TRBV9 NA CASSGGLAGYTGELFF TGTGCCAGCAGCGGGGGACTAGCGGGATACACCGGGGAGCTGTTTTTT